This T cell receptor (beta chain) came from a study of long-term antiretroviral therapy in people with HIV. Study results and limitations: Repertoire composition at all time points was dominated by clones that had expanded before ART. Repertoires in HIV (unlike those of controls) had narrower CDR3 length ranges.

Of note for this clone: Its antigen is currently unknown.

The CDR3 has 15 amino acids. Trimming at V came to 7 bases and at J to 1 base, leaving 7 bases not matched to a gene. Germline lookup yields CDR1 MNHNS and CDR2 SASEGT. Researchers report immunoSEQ v3.0 was run at survey level. It was 40,000-50,000 T-cell genomes per sample that sequencing targeted. Profiled with immunoSEQ multiplex PCR; TCRdb holds only in-frame clones, not every one. The table includes about 30,000 clones, over 90% detected once. V and J are TRBV6-1 and TRBJ2-3; 8 bases agree with TRBD1. The source was unsorted PBMCs, collected approximately 6.3 years after starting antiretroviral therapy. This receptor was identified in a middle-aged woman with HIV. For the CDR3, the DNA is TGTGCCAGCAACCTACAGGGGGACCGCACAGATACGCAGTATTTT. Protein: CASNLQGDRTDTQYF.